Listed here is a single T cell receptor beta chain. What it binds is unknown. This entry comes from a study of identifying expanded T cells in peripheral blood. Findings and caveats of the study: Across healthy donors, higher total template counts meant significantly greater roughly two-week count variance. Technical replicates showed about 1.2 changed clones; two weeks around 15; four weeks 19.

The length of the CDR3 is 16 residues. In germline, CDR1 is SGHRS, CDR2 YFSETQ. The ends were cut back, 4 bases at V and 1 base at J, with 18 bases in the middle. The repertoire was sequenced with immunoSEQ multiplex PCR; TCRdb's copy has only in-frame clones and lacks some. The table shows some 93,000 clones, with roughly 90% occurring only once. The chain employs TRBV5-1 and TRBJ2-7, with D tentatively TRBD1 (8 bases). The specimen sequenced was blood. This clonotype was obtained from a person aged 18 to 70 in good health. The CDR3 nucleotides are TGCGCCAGCAGCACCTCGAACAGGGGGGGATCCTACGAGCAGTACTTC. Translated: CASSTSNRGGSYEQYF.